These 11 T cell receptor beta chains were sequenced from one sample in a study of T cells in Graves' hyperthyroidism and ophthalmopathy. The investigators amplified TCR beta CDR3 regions from RNA transcripts. A set of HTBI primers served as the primers for a first-round RT-PCR of the TCR CDR3. TCRdb recomputed calls from the multiplex PCR reads with MiXCR, one row per CDR3 protein. The sample contains more than 300,000 distinct CDR3 sequences, 15% to 20% of which appear only once. Sequencing was performed on blood. These TCRs come from a woman aged 30 to 39 with Graves' hyperthyroidism that later progressed to Graves' ophthalmopathy.

This clonotype was counted at least ten times. The V call is TRBV12-3 or TRBV12-4, the J call TRBJ2-5; 10 nucleotides line up with TRBD1. The CDR3 runs to 16 residues. The junction had 11 bases not matched to a gene; V was cut back by 5 bases and J by 5 bases. CDR3 nucleotides: TGTGCCAGCAGTCAGACAGGGGGCGTCCGAAGGGAGACCCAGTACTTC. Its protein product is CASSQTGGVRRETQYF.

This clonotype was seen ten or more times. The genes are TRBV24-1 and TRBJ2-5; D is unresolved. V was clipped by 5 bases and J by 2 bases, with 11 bases between them. CDR1 and CDR2 from the germline V gene are KGHDR and SFDVKD. CDR3 length equals 14 residues. The CDR3: CATSGKHGQETQYF. The CDR3 bases are TGTGCCACCAGTGGAAAACATGGGCAAGAGACCCAGTACTTC.

On this clonotype itself: Being one base from a much bigger clone, this may be a read error. This chain uses TRBV30 with TRBJ2-1; 8 bases match TRBD1. CDR1 is GTSNPN, CDR2 SVGIG, per germline (reference sequence). With 3 bases clipped from V and 10 bases from J, the junction kept 11 bases outside the gene matches. This CDR3 region has 14 residues. The CDR3 DNA is TGTGCCTGGAGCAGGGGGCTACAGGGTAGCGAGCAGTTCTTC. Protein: CAWSRGLQGSEQFF. The full variable domain, in which reference TRBV30 and TRBJ2-1 provide the parts outside the CDR3, is SQTIHQWPATLVQPVGSPLSLECTVEGTSNPNLYWYRQAAGRGLQLLFYSVGIGQISSEVPQNLSASRPQDRQFILSSKKLLLSDSGFYLCAWSRGLQGSEQFFGPGTRLTVL.

This clonotype was detected many times. The rearrangement joins TRBV28 to TRBJ1-1; TRBD1 aligns across 7 bases. Looked up from germline, CDR1 is MDHEN and CDR2 is SYDVKM. With V trimmed by 8 bases and J by 0 bases, 3 bases remained unmatched. The CDR3 is made up of 13 amino acids. Here the CDR3 DNA reads TGTGCCAGCTACAGGGGATTGAACACTGAAGCTTTCTTT. Translation: CASYRGLNTEAFF.

This chain uses TRBV12-3 or TRBV12-4 with TRBJ2-1; maybe TRBD2 (6 bases). With 4 bases removed from V and 5 bases from J, the gap between germline ends came to 15 bases. The CDR3 has 15 residues. The CDR3, as DNA: TGTGCCAGCAGTTCAACGGAGGGCGAAGACAATGAGCAGTTCTTC. Translation gives CASSSTEGEDNEQFF.

A note on this clonotype: A much larger clone differs by one base, so this may be a read error. This chain connects TRBV2 to TRBJ2-5; D call uncertain. CDR3 length: 13 residues. CDR1 is SNHLY and CDR2 is FYNNEI in the germline V gene. The CDR3 loop reads CASSERFQETHYF. CDR3 DNA: TGTGCCAGCAGTGAAAGGTTTCAAGAGACCCACTACTTC.

In its sample, this clonotype was seen many times. The rearrangement joins TRBV27 to TRBJ2-2; 7 bases are a match to TRBD1. V dropped 4 bases and J dropped 2; count of bases not matched to a gene: 1. The CDR3 spans 14 residues. Germline CDR1 MNHEY, CDR2 SMNVEV (reference sequence). Written as DNA, the CDR3 is TGTGCCAGCAGTTGGGACAGAAACACCGGGGAGCTGTTTTTT. Protein sequence: CASSWDRNTGELFF.

This chain links TRBV20-1 with TRBJ2-7; TRBD1 or TRBD2 may be the D gene (5 bases each). From germline, CDR1 is DFQATT and CDR2 SNEGSKA (reference sequence). Trimming took 4 bases from V and 2 from J, leaving 12 bases between them. The CDR3 consists of 13 residues. CDR3 protein: CSATWGKTYEQYF. DNA of the CDR3: TGCAGTGCTACCTGGGGGAAGACCTACGAGCAGTACTTC.

This clonotype was seen a few times. One end of the junction fails to match germline, which may point to a read error. The J gene is TRBJ2-6, the V gene TRBV29-1; D could derive from TRBD1 or TRBD2 (5 bases each). CDR1 is SQVTM and CDR2 is ANQGSEA in the germline V gene. CDR3 length: 14 amino acids. The CDR3 bases are TGCAGCGTTAAAGAGGGGTCTGGGGCCAACGTCCTGACTTTC. Translating gives CSVKEGSGANVLTF.

This clonotype was picked up many times. This sequence joins TRBV3-1 and TRBJ1-1; D unresolved. The CDR3 runs to 15 residues. CDR1 is LGHDT, CDR2 YNNKEL, per germline (reference sequence). Trimming took off 1 base at V and 0 bases at J, with 9 bases between the two ends. The CDR3 bases are TGTGCCAGCAGCCAAGTAACTTCCGTGAACACTGAAGCTTTCTTT. Translating it yields CASSQVTSVNTEAFF.

DNA of the CDR3: TGTGCCAGCAGTGGGGGACCGCTCTATGGCTACACCTTC. Protein product: CASSGGPLYGYTF. The rearrangement joins TRBV2 to TRBJ1-2, with TRBD1 as a possible D gene (5 bases). The CDR3 has 13 residues. Trimming stripped 4 bases from V and 4 bases from J, with 10 bases between. Germline V lookup: CDR1 SNHLY, CDR2 FYNNEI.